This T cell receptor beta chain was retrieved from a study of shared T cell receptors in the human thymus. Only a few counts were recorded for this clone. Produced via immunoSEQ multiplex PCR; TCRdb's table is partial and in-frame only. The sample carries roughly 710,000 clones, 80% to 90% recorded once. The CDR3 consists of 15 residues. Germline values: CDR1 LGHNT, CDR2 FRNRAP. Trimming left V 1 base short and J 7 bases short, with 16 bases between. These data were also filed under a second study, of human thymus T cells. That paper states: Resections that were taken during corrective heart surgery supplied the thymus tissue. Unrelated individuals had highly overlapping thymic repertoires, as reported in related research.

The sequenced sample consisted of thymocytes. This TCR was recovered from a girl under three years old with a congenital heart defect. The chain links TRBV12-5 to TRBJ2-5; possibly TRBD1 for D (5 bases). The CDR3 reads CASGLAQGSLGTQYF. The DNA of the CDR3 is TGTGCTAGTGGTTTGGCTCAGGGTTCCTTAGGGACCCAGTACTTC.